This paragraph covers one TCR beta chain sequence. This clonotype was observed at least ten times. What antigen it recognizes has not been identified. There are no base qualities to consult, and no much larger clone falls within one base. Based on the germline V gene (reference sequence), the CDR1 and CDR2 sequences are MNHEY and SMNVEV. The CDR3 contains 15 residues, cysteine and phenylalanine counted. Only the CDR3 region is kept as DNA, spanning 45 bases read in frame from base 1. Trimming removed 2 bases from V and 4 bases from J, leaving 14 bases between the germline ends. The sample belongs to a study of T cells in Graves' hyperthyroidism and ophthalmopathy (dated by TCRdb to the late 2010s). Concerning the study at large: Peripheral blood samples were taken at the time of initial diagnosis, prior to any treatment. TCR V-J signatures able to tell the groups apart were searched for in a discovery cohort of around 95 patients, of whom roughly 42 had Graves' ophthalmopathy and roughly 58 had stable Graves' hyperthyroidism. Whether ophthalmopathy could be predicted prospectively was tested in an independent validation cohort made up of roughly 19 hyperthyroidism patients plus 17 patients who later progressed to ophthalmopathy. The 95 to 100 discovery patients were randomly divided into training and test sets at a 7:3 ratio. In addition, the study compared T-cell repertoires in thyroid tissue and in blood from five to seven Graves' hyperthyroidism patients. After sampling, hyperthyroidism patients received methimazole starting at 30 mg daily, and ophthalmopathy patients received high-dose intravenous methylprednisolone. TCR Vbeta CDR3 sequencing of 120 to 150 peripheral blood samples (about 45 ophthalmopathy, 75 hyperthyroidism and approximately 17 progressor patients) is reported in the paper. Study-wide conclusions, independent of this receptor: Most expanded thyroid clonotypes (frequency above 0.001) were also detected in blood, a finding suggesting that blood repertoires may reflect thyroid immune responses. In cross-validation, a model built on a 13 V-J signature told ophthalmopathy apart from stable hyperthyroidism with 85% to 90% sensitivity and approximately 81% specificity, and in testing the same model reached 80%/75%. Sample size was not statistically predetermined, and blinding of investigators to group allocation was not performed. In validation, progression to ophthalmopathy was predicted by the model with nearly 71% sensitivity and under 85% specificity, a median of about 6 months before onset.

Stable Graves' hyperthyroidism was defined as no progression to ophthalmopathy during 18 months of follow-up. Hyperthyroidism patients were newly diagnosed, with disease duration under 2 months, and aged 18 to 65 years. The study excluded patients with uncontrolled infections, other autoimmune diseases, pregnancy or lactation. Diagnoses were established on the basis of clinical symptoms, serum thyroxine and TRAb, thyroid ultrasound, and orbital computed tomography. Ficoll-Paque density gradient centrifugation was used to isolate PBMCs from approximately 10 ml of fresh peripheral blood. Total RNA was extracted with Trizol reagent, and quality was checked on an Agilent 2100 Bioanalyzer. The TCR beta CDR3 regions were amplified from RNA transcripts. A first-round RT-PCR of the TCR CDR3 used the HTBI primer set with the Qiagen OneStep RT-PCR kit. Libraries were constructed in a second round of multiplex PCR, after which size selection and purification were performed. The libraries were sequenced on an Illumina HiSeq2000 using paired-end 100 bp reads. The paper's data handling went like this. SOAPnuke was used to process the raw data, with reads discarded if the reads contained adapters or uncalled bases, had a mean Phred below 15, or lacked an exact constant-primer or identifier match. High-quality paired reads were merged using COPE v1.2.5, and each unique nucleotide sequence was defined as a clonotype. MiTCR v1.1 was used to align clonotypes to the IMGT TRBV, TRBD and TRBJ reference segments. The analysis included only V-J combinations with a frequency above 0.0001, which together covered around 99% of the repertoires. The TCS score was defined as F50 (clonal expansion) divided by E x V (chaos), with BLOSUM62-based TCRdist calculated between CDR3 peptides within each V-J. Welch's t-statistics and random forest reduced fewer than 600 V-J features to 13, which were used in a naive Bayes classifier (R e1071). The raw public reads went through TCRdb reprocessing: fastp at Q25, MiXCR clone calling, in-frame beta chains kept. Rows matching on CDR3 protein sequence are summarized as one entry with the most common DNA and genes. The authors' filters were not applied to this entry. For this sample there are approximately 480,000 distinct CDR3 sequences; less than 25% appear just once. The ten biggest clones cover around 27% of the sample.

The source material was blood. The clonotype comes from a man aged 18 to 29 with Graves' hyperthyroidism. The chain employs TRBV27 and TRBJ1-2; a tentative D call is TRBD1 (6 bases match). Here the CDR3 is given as CASSLSRGGAYGYTF. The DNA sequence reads TGTGCCAGCAGTTTAAGCAGGGGAGGGGCCTATGGCTACACCTTC.